The clone carrying this T cell receptor (beta chain) was counted a few times. The antigen is undetermined. These data come from a study of T cell repertoires in cytomegalovirus infection. General study points: There were carriers of CMV plus the relevant HLA, and cumulative public TCR beta family frequency identified them.

TCRdb reanalysed the reads using MiXCR and keeps one entry per CDR3 protein. Of 550,000 to 700,000 distinct CDR3 sequences listed, 35% to 50% are singletons. The CDR3 totals 13 residues. CDR1 and CDR2 (germline): LNHDA, SQIVND (reference sequence). V was shortened by 5 bases and J by 8 bases, with 15 bases between the two germline ends. The receptor was derived from a human donor in good health (CMV status not recorded). Some clones in this sample may be carry-over from other donors' samples. V is TRBV19 and J is TRBJ1-1, with a weak D call TRBD1 (5 bases). Sequenced material: cultured PBMCs, taken from culture after CMV antigen stimulation. The CDR3 loop reads CASSVNGAQEAFF. CDR3 nucleotide sequence: TGTGCCAGTAGTGTTAACGGGGCCCAGGAAGCTTTCTTT.